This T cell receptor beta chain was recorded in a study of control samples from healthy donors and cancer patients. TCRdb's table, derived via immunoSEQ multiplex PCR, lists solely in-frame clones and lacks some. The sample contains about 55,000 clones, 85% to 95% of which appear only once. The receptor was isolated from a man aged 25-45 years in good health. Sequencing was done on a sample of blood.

For the CDR3, the DNA is TGCAGCGTGAATATGGACGCGAAGAGATTTTGGGATGAGCAGTTCTTC. Translating gives CSVNMDAKRFWDEQFF. The chain joins TRBV29-1 to TRBJ2-1; no clear D. The V end was cut by 6 bases, the J end by 8 bases, with 26 bases between. CDR3 length equals 16 residues. The germline V gene has CDR1 SQVTM and CDR2 ANQGSEA.